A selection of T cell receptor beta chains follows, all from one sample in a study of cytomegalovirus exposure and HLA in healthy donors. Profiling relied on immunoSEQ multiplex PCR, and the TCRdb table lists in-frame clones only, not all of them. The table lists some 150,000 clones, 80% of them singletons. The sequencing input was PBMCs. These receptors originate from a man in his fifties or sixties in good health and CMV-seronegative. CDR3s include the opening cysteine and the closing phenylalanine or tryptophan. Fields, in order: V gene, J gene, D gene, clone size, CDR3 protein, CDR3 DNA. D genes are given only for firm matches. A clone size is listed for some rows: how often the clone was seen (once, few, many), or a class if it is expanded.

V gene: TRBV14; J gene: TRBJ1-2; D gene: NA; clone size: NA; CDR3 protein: CASSPYAVLNYGYTF; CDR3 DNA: TGTGCCAGCAGCCCTTACGCGGTCCTTAACTATGGCTACACCTTC
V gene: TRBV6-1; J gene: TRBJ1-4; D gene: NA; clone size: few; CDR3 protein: CASSEWAVNEKLFF; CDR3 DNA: TGTGCCAGCAGTGAATGGGCCGTAAATGAAAAACTGTTTTTT
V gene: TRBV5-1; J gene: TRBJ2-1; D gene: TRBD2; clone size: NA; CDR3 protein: CASSQTSGRANEQFF; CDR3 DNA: TGCGCCAGCAGCCAAACTAGCGGGAGGGCCAATGAGCAGTTCTTC
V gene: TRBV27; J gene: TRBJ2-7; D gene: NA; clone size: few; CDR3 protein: CASSPVQVSEQYF; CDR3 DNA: TGTGCCAGCAGTCCTGTACAGGTGAGCGAGCAGTACTTC
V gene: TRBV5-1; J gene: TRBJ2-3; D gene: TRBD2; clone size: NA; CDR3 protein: CASSKDGTRADTQYF; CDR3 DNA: TGCGCCAGCAGCAAGGACGGGACTAGGGCAGATACGCAGTATTTT
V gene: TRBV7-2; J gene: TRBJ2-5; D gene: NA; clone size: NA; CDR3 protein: CASSRDGGGQGETQYF; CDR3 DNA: TGTGCCAGCAGCCGGGATGGGGGAGGGCAGGGGGAGACCCAGTACTTC
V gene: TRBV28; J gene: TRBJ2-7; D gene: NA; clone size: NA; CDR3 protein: CASSAVGAGLIRSSYEQYF; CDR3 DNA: TGTGCCAGCAGTGCCGTAGGGGCGGGACTTATCAGGAGCTCCTACGAGCAGTACTTC
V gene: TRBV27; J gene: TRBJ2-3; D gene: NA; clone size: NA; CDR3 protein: CASSLLPSTDTQYF; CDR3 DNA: TGTGCCAGCAGTCTACTACCTAGCACAGATACGCAGTATTTT
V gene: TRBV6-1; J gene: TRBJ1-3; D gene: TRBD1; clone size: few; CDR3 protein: CASSRGQGDGNTIYF; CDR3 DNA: TGTGCCAGCAGTCGGGGACAGGGGGATGGAAACACCATATATTTT
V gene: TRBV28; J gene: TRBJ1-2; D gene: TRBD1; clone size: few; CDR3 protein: CASSLFGTGSSNYGYTF; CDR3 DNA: TGTGCCAGCAGTTTATTCGGGACAGGGTCTTCTAACTATGGCTACACCTTC
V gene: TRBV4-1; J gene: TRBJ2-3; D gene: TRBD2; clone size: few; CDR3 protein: CASSQGVTAGGGDTQYF; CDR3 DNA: TGCGCCAGCAGCCAGGGGGTCACAGCGGGGGGCGGAGATACGCAGTATTTT
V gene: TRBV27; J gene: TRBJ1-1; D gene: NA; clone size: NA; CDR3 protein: CASSTGGTEAFF; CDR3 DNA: TGTGCCAGCAGTACCGGGGGAACGGAAGCTTTCTTT
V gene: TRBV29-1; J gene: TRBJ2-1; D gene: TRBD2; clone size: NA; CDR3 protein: CSVDKGLALTGEQFF; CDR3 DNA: TGCAGCGTTGACAAGGGACTAGCTCTAACCGGTGAGCAGTTCTTC
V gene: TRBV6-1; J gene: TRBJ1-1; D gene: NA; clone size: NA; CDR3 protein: CASSEGTWARGTEAFF; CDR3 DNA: TGTGCCAGCAGTGAAGGGACGTGGGCCAGGGGCACTGAAGCTTTCTTT
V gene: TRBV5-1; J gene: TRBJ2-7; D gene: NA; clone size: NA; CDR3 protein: CASSLVPGGSFYEQYF; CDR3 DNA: TGCGCCAGCAGCTTGGTCCCAGGGGGGAGCTTCTACGAGCAGTACTTC
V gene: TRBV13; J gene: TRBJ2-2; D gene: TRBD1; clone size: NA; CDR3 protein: CASSSYRGRSTGELFF; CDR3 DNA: TGTGCCAGCAGCTCCTACAGGGGGCGAAGCACCGGGGAGCTGTTTTTT
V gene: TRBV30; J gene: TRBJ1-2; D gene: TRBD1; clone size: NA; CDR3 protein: CAWRDRVIYGYTF; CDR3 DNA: TGTGCCTGGAGAGACAGGGTGATCTATGGCTACACCTTC
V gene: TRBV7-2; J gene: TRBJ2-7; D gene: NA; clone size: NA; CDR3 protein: CASSFKEGSYEQYF; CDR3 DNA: TGTGCCAGCAGCTTCAAGGAGGGGTCCTACGAGCAGTACTTC
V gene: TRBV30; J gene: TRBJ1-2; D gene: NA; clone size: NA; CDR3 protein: CAWSSSRAVYTF; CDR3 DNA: TGTGCCTGGAGTTCGTCCAGGGCGGTCTACACCTTC
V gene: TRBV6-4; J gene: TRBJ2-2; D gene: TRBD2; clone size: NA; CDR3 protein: CASSREGWTGELFF; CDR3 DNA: TGTGCCAGCAGCCGGGAGGGCTGGACCGGGGAGCTGTTTTTT
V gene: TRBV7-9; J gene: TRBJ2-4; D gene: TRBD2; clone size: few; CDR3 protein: CASSLSGLAGVQSIQYF; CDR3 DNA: TGTGCCAGCAGCTTATCGGGACTAGCGGGCGTGCAGAGCATTCAGTACTTC
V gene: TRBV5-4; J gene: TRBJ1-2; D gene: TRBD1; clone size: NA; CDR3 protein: CASSLTGAYGYTF; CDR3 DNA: TGTGCCAGCAGCTTGACAGGGGCCTATGGCTACACCTTC
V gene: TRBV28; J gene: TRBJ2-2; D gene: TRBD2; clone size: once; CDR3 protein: CASTPLGRTSGDTGELFF; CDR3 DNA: TGTGCCAGCACCCCACTAGGACGGACTAGCGGGGACACCGGGGAGCTGTTTTTT
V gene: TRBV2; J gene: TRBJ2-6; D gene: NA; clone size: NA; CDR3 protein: CASWGGASGANVLTF; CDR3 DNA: TGTGCCAGCTGGGGAGGAGCCTCTGGGGCCAACGTCCTGACTTTC
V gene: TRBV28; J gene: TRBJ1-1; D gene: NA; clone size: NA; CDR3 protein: CASSLGIRGATEAFF; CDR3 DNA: TGTGCCAGCAGTTTAGGTATCAGGGGCGCCACTGAAGCTTTCTTT
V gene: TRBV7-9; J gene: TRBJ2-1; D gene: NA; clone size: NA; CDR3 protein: CASNSGGGDEQFF; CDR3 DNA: TGTGCCAGCAATTCCGGTGGGGGCGATGAGCAGTTCTTC
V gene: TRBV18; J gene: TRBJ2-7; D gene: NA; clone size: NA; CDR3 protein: CASSPRLNRVIGEQYF; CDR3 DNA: TGTGCCAGCTCACCGCGGCTGAACAGGGTAATTGGCGAGCAGTACTTC
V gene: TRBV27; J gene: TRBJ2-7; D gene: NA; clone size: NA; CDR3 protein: CASSPWDRGEQYF; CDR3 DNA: TGTGCCAGCAGTCCGTGGGATCGCGGGGAGCAGTACTTC